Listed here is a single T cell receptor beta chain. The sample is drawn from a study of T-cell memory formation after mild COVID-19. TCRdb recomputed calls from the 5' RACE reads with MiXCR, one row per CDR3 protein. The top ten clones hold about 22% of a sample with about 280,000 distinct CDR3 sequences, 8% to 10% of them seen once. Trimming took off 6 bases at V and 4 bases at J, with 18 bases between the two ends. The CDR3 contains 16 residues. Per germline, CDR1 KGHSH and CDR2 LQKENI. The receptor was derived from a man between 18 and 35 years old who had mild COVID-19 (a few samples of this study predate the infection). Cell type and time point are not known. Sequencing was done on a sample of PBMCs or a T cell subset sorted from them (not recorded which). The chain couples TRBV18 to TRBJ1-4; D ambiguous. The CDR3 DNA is TGTGCCAGCTCGTCTGCTATTTTGGCATATAATGAAAAACTGTTTTTT. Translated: CASSSAILAYNEKLFF.